Detailed here is one T cell receptor (beta chain). No cognate antigen has been identified for it. No much larger clone is present one base from it, and per-base qualities are unavailable. This sample was included in a study of cytomegalovirus exposure and HLA in healthy donors (TCRdb year 2017). General notes on the study: According to a later analysis, the roughly 120 validation repertoires were produced on the same platform as the 666 repertoires of the first cohort. The study aimed to test whether signatures of past pathogen exposure could be identified by cataloging public T cell receptors. Besides the first cohort of roughly 660 subjects, a separate validation cohort made up of over 100 different subjects was used. High-throughput TCR immunosequencing, statistical association of individual TCRs with disease status, and machine learning were combined to predict cytomegalovirus infection status. On the study overall, not on this receptor specifically: A later analysis lacked HLA typing for the validation cohort, so it scored co-occurrence in that cohort across all 120 or so repertoires. Cytomegalovirus status was reported to be diagnosed by the classifier with high specificity and sensitivity in both the original and validation cohorts. In vitro tests confirmed that a few of the cytomegalovirus-associated TCR beta chains recognize cytomegalovirus antigens. Subsequent analysis determined that TCRs grouped into clusters in the first cohort also showed a tendency toward co-occurrence across the roughly 120 validation repertoires, and 90% to 95% of cluster scores exceeded 0. While some public TCRs were present in many individuals, most TCR sequences turned up only very rarely across donors. A total of roughly 160 TCR beta chains were listed by the study as associated with cytomegalovirus. The authors suggested that the approach could potentially be extended to other disease states and immunological phenotypes.

The method behind the library was the immunoSEQ multiplex PCR assay. On the study's bioinformatics: A statistical classification framework was developed to diagnose cytomegalovirus status using the catalog of TCR beta chain sequences. The clones in this table, taken by TCRdb from immuneACCESS, are in-frame only. Not every clone is retained; where verified, under half of the shortfall comes from an unresolved V gene, and the cause of the rest is unknown. V and J calls and clone size are given by that table; D and trimming were obtained from the DNA. This sample comprises approximately 110,000 clones, roughly 86% of them detected only once. The ten top clones hold roughly 2.1% of the sample. Separate from the roughly 650-subject first cohort, the validation cohort of some 130 subjects was the group to which the donors belonged. Spanning cysteine to phenylalanine, the CDR3 consists of 14 amino acids. Only CDR3 DNA remains: 42 bases, in frame from the first base. The germline V gene sets CDR1 to ENHRY and CDR2 to SYGVKD. Clipping removes 10 bases from V and 4 bases from J, with 9 as the unmatched junction base count.

Recombination connected TRBV10-3 to TRBJ2-7; TRBD2 aligns with 11 central bases. The sequenced material came from PBMCs. The origin of this receptor is a woman aged 18-29 years in good health and CMV-seronegative. CDR3 sequence: CATRSTSGSYEQYF. At the DNA level, the sequence is TGTGCCACCCGAAGTACTAGCGGGAGTTACGAGCAGTACTTC.